This T cell receptor beta chain was documented in a study of blood T cell repertoires in COVID-19. V was pared by 0 bases and J by 6 bases, with 14 bases between. The CDR3 spans 15 residues. Germline-derived CDR1 and CDR2 are MGHRA and YSYEKL. Profiling relied on immunoSEQ multiplex PCR, and the TCRdb table lists in-frame clones only, not all of them. This table has about 250,000 clones, about 91% appearing once. The clonotype was recovered from a woman in her twenties or thirties with acute COVID-19. The V gene is TRBV4-1, the J gene TRBJ1-2; D remains unclear. The specimen was PBMCs or T cells enriched from blood (not recorded which). CDR3 DNA: TGCGCCAGCAGCCAAGAACCGGGGATGGATAATGGCTACACCTTC. Encoded protein: CASSQEPGMDNGYTF.